This T cell receptor beta chain was recovered during a study of blood T cell repertoires in COVID-19. The wider study: Sources were T cells, B-cell-depleted T cells, or PBMCs; the material itself was cDNA or gDNA.

Seattle patient enrollment occurred during active infection, with longitudinal follow-up thereafter. Produced via immunoSEQ multiplex PCR; TCRdb's table is partial and in-frame only. The sample contains just under 350,000 clones, around 86% of which appear only once. V lost 7 bases to trimming and J lost 6 bases; unmatched junction nucleotides: 3. Germline V CDR1 and CDR2: SGHTA, FQGNSA. The CDR3 is 11 amino acids. The sequenced sample consisted of peripheral blood. This TCR was recovered from a woman aged 45-65 years with COVID-19, enrolled during active disease. This chain joins TRBV7-2 and TRBJ2-7; 7 positions match TRBD2. This CDR3 is CASKWEGEQYF. CDR3 bases: TGTGCCAGCAAATGGGAGGGCGAGCAGTACTTC.